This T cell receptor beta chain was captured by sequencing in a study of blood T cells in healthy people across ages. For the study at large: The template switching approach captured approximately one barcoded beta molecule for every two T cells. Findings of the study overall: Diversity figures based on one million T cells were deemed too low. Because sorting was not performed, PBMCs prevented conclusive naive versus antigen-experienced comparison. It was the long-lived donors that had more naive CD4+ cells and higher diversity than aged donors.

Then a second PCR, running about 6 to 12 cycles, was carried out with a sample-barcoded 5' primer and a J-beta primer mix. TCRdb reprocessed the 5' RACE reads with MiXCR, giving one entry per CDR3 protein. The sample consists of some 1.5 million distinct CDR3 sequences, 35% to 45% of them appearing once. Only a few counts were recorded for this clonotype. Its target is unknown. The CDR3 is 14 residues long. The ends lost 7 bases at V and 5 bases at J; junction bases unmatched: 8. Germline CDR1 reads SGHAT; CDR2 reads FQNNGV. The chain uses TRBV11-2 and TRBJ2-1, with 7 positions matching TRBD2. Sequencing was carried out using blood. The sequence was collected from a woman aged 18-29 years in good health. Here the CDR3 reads CASNRAGLDNEQFF. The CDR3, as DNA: TGTGCCAGCAACCGAGCGGGATTGGACAATGAGCAGTTCTTC.